This TCR beta chain originates from a study of blood T cells in healthy people across ages. Background on the study: T cells yielded about one barcoded beta molecule per two cells through template switching. Study-wide results and caveats: When one million T cells were used, diversity estimates were thought to be underestimates. The long-lived group displayed more naive CD4+ cells, plus higher diversity, than the aged donors did.

Primed by a sample-barcoded 5' primer and a J-beta primer mix, a second PCR proceeded for about 6 to 12 cycles. TCRdb used MiXCR to reprocess the 5' RACE reads, holding one entry per CDR3 protein. The sample contains 1 million to 1.2 million distinct CDR3 sequences, less than 45% of which appear only once. About this clonotype: The antigen remains unidentified.

Each donor had approximately 10 milliliters of peripheral blood drawn. Germline V gene sequence: CDR1 DFQATT, CDR2 SNEGSKA (reference sequence). The CDR3 spans 9 residues. V was pared by 1 base and J by 8 bases, with 2 bases between. Sequenced: blood. This receptor was taken from a man aged 18 to 29 in good health. The V and J genes are TRBV20-1 and TRBJ1-1; D gene ambiguous. CDR3: CSARGEAFF. CDR3 in DNA: TGCAGTGCTAGAGGCGAAGCTTTCTTT.